This TCR beta chain comes out of a study of identical twins. J lost 4 bases, V lost 4 bases, and 11 bases had no gene match. The CDR3 spans 17 residues. Germline loops: CDR1 KGHSH, CDR2 LQKENI. Study-level points and caveats: A cross-sectional statistical analysis, not follow-up of the same donors, supported the conclusions. Beta clonotypes that were abundant in cord blood contained fewer insertions, a pattern absent from memory repertoires.

About this clonotype: The antigen is undetermined.

Template switching, a step in the protocol, added a universal primer site, and cDNA carried unique molecular identifiers. One entry per CDR3 protein, called by TCRdb with MiXCR from the 5' RACE reads. The sample includes hundreds of thousands of distinct CDR3 sequences, approximately 8.5% of them seen just once. This same sample was also taken into another study, of yellow fever vaccine responses in identical twins.

This receptor was taken from a young woman in good health. The chain joins TRBV18 to TRBJ2-2; 8 bases fit TRBD2. Sequences were obtained from memory (CD45RO+) T cells sorted from blood. CDR3 protein: CASSLQPGLGVTGELFF. CDR3 nucleotide sequence: TGTGCCAGCTCACTTCAGCCGGGACTAGGTGTCACCGGGGAGCTGTTTTTT.